The present T cell receptor (beta chain) was sequenced within a study of T cells in Graves' hyperthyroidism and ophthalmopathy. Study-level findings and limits: Ophthalmopathy was predicted by the model a median of approximately 6 months ahead of onset.

On this clonotype: Its antigen is not known.

The CDR3 consists of 13 residues. V was cut by 8 bases and J by 5 bases, with 12 bases left in between. The germline gives CDR1 MDHEN, CDR2 SYDVKM. Stable hyperthyroidism: no ophthalmopathy progression over 18 months of follow-up. Amplified TCR beta CDR3 regions derived from RNA transcripts. A set of HTBI primers served as the primers for a first-round RT-PCR of the TCR CDR3. Each CDR3 protein is one row after TCRdb ran MiXCR on the multiplex PCR reads. The table includes around 450,000 distinct CDR3 sequences, roughly 13% detected once. The receptor was derived from a woman in her late teens or twenties with Graves' hyperthyroidism. The sample consisted of blood. The gene calls are TRBV28 and TRBJ1-4; D gene ambiguous. The CDR3 DNA sequence: TGTGCCAGCCGACAAACTGGGAATGAAAAACTGTTTTTT. Translation: CASRQTGNEKLFF.